The present T cell receptor (beta chain) was sequenced within a study of T cell repertoires in cytomegalovirus infection. Study-wide background: Public TCR beta signature analysis indicated the presence of both CMV infection and matching HLA type.

The study, taken as a whole, reports: The cumulative frequency of public TCR beta families identified carriers of CMV plus the relevant HLA. Across the ex vivo response, the dominant clonotypes were HLA-C-restricted CMV-specific TCR beta clonotypes.

TCRdb redid the calling of the reads with MiXCR, one entry per CDR3 protein. The data show roughly 230,000 distinct CDR3 sequences, with over 15% seen just once and around half held by the top ten. This clonotype was seen repeatedly, ten times or more. The antigen remains undetermined. The CDR3 is made up of 14 amino acids. Looked up from germline, CDR1 is SGHAT and CDR2 is FQNNGV. V was pared by 2 bases and J by 11 bases, with 16 bases between. The source of this sequence is a human donor in good health (CMV status not recorded). Some clones in this sample may be carry-over from other donors' samples. The chain combines TRBV11-2 with TRBJ2-4; D possibly corresponds to TRBD2 (6 bases). Source material: CD8+ T cells from PBMCs. CDR3 bases: TGTGCCAGCAGCTTATCGGAGGGTCAGAGCGTTCAGTACTTC. Its protein product is CASSLSEGQSVQYF.